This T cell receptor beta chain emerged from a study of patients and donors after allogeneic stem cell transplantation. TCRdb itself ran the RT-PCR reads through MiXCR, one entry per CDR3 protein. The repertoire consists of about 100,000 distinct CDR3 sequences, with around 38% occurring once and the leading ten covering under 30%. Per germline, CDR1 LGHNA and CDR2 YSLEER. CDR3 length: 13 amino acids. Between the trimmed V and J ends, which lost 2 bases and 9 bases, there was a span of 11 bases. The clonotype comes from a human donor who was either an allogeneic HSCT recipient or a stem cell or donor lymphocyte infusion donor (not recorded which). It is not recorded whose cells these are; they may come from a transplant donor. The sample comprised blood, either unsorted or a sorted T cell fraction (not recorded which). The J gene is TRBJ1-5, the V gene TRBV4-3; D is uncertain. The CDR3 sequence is CASSQWRGSPQHF. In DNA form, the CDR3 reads TGCGCCAGCAGCCAATGGCGGGGTTCGCCCCAGCATTTT.